Shown below are 2 T cell receptor beta chains from a single sample sequenced in a study of T cell responses to AZD1222 COVID-19 vaccine. The method was immunoSEQ multiplex PCR; TCRdb's version includes in-frame clones alone and lacks a portion of them. The sample consists of under 130,000 clones, roughly 80% of them appearing once. The sequencing here drew on peripheral blood, taken on day 0 of AZD1222 vaccination. Receptors originate from an adult in good health.

Judged by abundance, this clone is medium-sized (0.01 to 0.1%). This rearrangement joins TRBV7-6 to TRBJ1-1; 9 bases align to TRBD1. Germline values: CDR1 SGHVS, CDR2 FNYEAQ. The CDR3 totals 14 residues. Unmatched junction bases numbered 5, after V lost 4 bases and J lost 5 bases. The CDR3 sequence is CASSSGQGRTEAFF. CDR3 DNA sequence: TGTGCCAGCAGCTCGGGACAGGGAAGGACTGAAGCTTTCTTT. The whole variable domain, remainder taken from reference TRBV7-6 and TRBJ1-1, is GAGVSQSPRYKVTKRGQDVALRCDPISGHVSLYWYRQALGQGPEFLTYFNYEAQQDKSGLPNDRFSAERPEGSISTLTIQRTEQRDSAMYRCASSSGQGRTEAFFGQGTRLTVV.

This chain links TRBV15 with TRBJ1-1; TRBD1 is a possible D gene (5 bases). Germline CDR1 and CDR2: LNHNV and YYDKDF (reference sequence). V shed 2 bases and J shed 8 bases, with 15 bases lying between them. The CDR3 is 14 residues long. The CDR3 nucleotides read TGTGCCACCAGCAGACCAAACATGAGGGGCGAAGCTTTCTTT. It is translated as CATSRPNMRGEAFF.